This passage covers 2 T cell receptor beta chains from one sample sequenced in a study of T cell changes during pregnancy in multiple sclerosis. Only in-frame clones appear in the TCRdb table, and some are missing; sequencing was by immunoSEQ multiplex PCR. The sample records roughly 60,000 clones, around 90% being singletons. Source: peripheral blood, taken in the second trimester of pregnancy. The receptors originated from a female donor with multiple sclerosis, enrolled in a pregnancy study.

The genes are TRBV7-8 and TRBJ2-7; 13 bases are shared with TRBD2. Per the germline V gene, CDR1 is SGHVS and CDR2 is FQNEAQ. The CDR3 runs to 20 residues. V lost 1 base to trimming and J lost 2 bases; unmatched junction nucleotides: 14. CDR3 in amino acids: CASSLEGTQLAGGYPYEQYF. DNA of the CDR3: TGTGCCAGCAGCTTAGAGGGGACACAACTAGCGGGAGGGTACCCCTACGAGCAGTACTTC.

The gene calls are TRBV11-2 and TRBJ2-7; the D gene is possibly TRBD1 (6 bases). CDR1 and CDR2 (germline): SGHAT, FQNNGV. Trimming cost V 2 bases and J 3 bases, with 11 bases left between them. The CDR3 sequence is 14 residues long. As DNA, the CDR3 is TGTGCCAGCAGCTTATCAGGGGCGAACTACGAGCAGTACTTC. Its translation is CASSLSGANYEQYF.